One and the same sample provided the 18 T cell receptor beta chains below, sequenced in a study of shared clonotypes between healthy human individuals. Here immunoSEQ multiplex PCR was the method, and the copy in TCRdb shows in-frame clones only, minus some. This sample has more than 400,000 clones, with approximately 95% found just once. Sequences were obtained from naive CD4+ T cells sorted from blood. The sample's subset: CD45RA+ positively selected. The receptors originated from a woman under 40 in good health.

V gene TRBV5-3 combines with J gene TRBJ2-2; the D is unclear. TRBV5-3 counts as an open reading frame of uncertain function. V was pared by 4 bases and J by 3 bases, with 13 bases between. The CDR3 has 15 residues. CDR3 in amino acids: CARSTDPSDTGELFF. CDR3 DNA sequence: TGTGCCAGAAGCACTGACCCGAGCGACACCGGGGAGCTGTTTTTT.

This clone was observed a single time. The chain recombines TRBV18 with TRBJ2-7, with D maybe TRBD1 (5 bases). CDR1 KGHSH and CDR2 LQKENI come from the germline V gene. There are 15 residues in the CDR3. V lost 1 base, J lost 5 bases, and 15 bases lay in between. The CDR3 region is CASSPQRTMGHEQYF. The DNA for the CDR3 is TGTGCCAGCTCACCACAGAGGACAATGGGCCACGAGCAGTACTTC.

V is TRBV11-3 and J is TRBJ2-1; the match to TRBD1 covers 7 bases. This CDR3 region has 12 residues. Germline V gene data show CDR1 as SGHNT and CDR2 as YENEEA. V was pared by 6 bases and J by 8 bases, with 4 bases of the junction left unmatched. The DNA for the CDR3 is TGTGCCAGCAGTAGAGACAGGGATGAGCAGTTCTTC. Its protein is CASSRDRDEQFF.

The gene calls are TRBV28 and TRBJ2-7, with a possible D match to TRBD2 (6 bases). Trimming took 4 bases from V and 5 from J, leaving 9 bases between them. CDR1 is MDHEN and CDR2 is SYDVKM in the germline V gene. This CDR3 is built from 12 residues. The CDR3 nucleotides read TGTGCCAGCAGTTCCTCGGGGGACGAGCAGTACTTC. Translating it yields CASSSSGDEQYF.

V is TRBV6-1 and J is TRBJ2-2; the match to TRBD2 covers 8 bases. Per germline, CDR1 MNHNS and CDR2 SASEGT. The junction had 7 bases not matched to a gene; V was cut back by 7 bases and J by 6 bases. The CDR3 runs 14 residues. CDR3 nucleotide sequence: TGTGCCAGCAAGGGAAGCGGGAGTCCCGGGGAGCTGTTTTTT. Residues: CASKGSGSPGELFF.

About this clone: Other DNA sequences in this specimen translate into the identical CDR3. In nucleotides, the CDR3 is TGCGCCAGCAGCTTGGGGTCAGATACGCAGTATTTT. Translated: CASSLGSDTQYF. The chain employs TRBV5-1 and TRBJ2-3; D is ambiguous. This CDR3 contains 12 residues. Germline CDR1 reads SGHRS; CDR2 reads YFSETQ. Trimming shortened V by 0 bases and J by 4 bases, and 3 bases separated the two germline ends.

The sample holds a few counts of this clone. The chain is built from TRBV7-9 and TRBJ2-1, with 13 positions matching TRBD2. Germline V lookup: CDR1 SEHNR, CDR2 FQNEAQ (reference sequence). The CDR3 contains 14 residues. V lost 10 bases, J lost 10 bases, and 10 bases stayed unmatched. This CDR3 reads CATSPGLAGNEQFF. In nucleotides, the CDR3 is TGTGCCACATCGCCGGGACTAGCGGGAAACGAGCAGTTCTTC.

CDR3 nucleotides: TGTGCCAGCAGCCCCGGGACAGAATTTCTACCACGGGCGGCAGATACGCAGTATTTT. It translates to CASSPGTEFLPRAADTQYF. The chain links TRBV9 to TRBJ2-3; 7 nucleotides line up with TRBD1. There are 19 residues in the CDR3. V gave up 4 bases and J gave up 4 bases; unmatched junction bases: 21. Germline V gene lookup returns CDR1 SGDLS and CDR2 YYNGEE.

This clone was recorded once. The V gene is TRBV7-9, the J gene TRBJ2-3; 8 bases map to TRBD1. CDR3 size: 17 residues. V shed 2 bases and J 0 bases; nucleotides not matched to a gene: 7. Germline CDR1 is SEHNR and CDR2 is FQNEAQ (reference sequence). Here the CDR3 DNA reads TGTGCCAGCAGCTTAATACCGGGACAGGTTAGCACAGATACGCAGTATTTT. Amino acids: CASSLIPGQVSTDTQYF.

The chain has TRBV29-1 and TRBJ1-1; 9 bases line up with TRBD1. The CDR3 is made up of 12 amino acids. Germline V gene lookup returns CDR1 SQVTM and CDR2 ANQGSEA. J gave up 5 bases and V 5 bases, and 3 bases lay outside the gene matches. This CDR3 is CSVNDRGTEAFF. The CDR3 coding sequence is TGCAGCGTTAATGACAGGGGGACTGAAGCTTTCTTT.

The chain is built from TRBV28 and TRBJ2-6; no clear D. The germline gives CDR1 MDHEN, CDR2 SYDVKM. V was cut by 6 bases and J by 1 base, with 4 bases left in between. This CDR3 is 13 amino acids long. CDR3 nucleotides: TGTGCCAGCAGGGAATCTGGGGCCAACGTCCTGACTTTC. Its translation is CASRESGANVLTF.

Here the CDR3 reads CATSARLVPTEQFF. The CDR3 nucleotides read TGTGCCACCAGCGCGCGCCTCGTCCCGACTGAGCAGTTCTTC. This rearrangement joins TRBV15 to TRBJ2-1, with D unclear. This CDR3 is 14 amino acids long. Germline lookup yields CDR1 LNHNV and CDR2 YYDKDF (reference sequence). The V end was cut by 5 bases, the J end by 9 bases, with 17 bases between.

The chain recombines TRBV28 with TRBJ2-7; 7 bases line up with TRBD2. From germline, CDR1 is MDHEN and CDR2 SYDVKM. V shed 6 bases, J shed 6 bases, and the junction held 8 bases outside the gene matches. The CDR3 is made up of 13 amino acids. The CDR3 bases are TGTGCCAGCAGCCCCGCACTAGCGCTCGAGCAGTACTTC. This sequence encodes CASSPALALEQYF.

The gene calls are TRBV2 and TRBJ2-5; 8 nucleotides agree with TRBD2. This CDR3 region has 13 residues. The germline gives CDR1 SNHLY, CDR2 FYNNEI. The ends lost 11 bases at V and 1 base at J; junction bases unmatched: 6. CDR3 sequence (DNA): TGTGCCGGCCGGCTAGCGGGCCAAGAGACCCAGTACTTC. It is translated as CAGRLAGQETQYF.

The V and J genes are TRBV19 and TRBJ2-3; D is possibly TRBD1 (6 bases). The CDR3 is 14 residues long. The germline V and J ends were trimmed by 9 bases and 0 bases, with 13 bases remaining between them. The germline V gene has CDR1 LNHDA and CDR2 SQIVND (reference sequence). The CDR3 region has the DNA TGTGCCAGCAGGGGTCCAGCTAGCACAGATACGCAGTATTTT. Its protein product is CASRGPASTDTQYF.

The chain combines TRBV7-9 with TRBJ1-4; 8 nucleotides agree with TRBD1. From germline, CDR1 is SEHNR and CDR2 FQNEAQ (reference sequence). The CDR3 runs 19 residues. V was pared by 2 bases and J by 1 base, with 12 bases of the junction left unmatched. The CDR3 protein is CASSLRVLQGAGTNEKLFF. As DNA, the CDR3 is TGTGCCAGCAGCTTACGGGTACTTCAGGGGGCTGGAACTAATGAAAAACTGTTTTTT.

The V and J genes are TRBV29-1 and TRBJ1-1, with 9 bases identical to TRBD1. Germline V gives CDR1 SQVTM, CDR2 ANQGSEA. Losses at the gene ends were 4 bases for V and 6 bases for J; bases not matched to a gene: 15. CDR3 length: 16 residues. The CDR3 region is CSVVTNRDRGRSEAFF. CDR3 bases: TGCAGCGTTGTAACTAATCGCGACAGGGGGAGGTCTGAAGCTTTCTTT.

CDR3 DNA sequence: TGTGCCAGCCACGGCCACCAGAACACCGGGGAGCTGTTTTTT. Translation: CASHGHQNTGELFF. The J gene is TRBJ2-2, the V gene TRBV28; D gene unclear. CDR3 length: 14 amino acids. CDR1 MDHEN and CDR2 SYDVKM come from the germline V gene. Trimming left V 8 bases short and J 1 base short, with 11 bases between.